The 3 T cell receptor beta chains presented below share a single source sample, sequenced in a study of T-cell reconstitution after alpha-beta-depleted transplantation in children. Unique molecular identifiers were incorporated when the TCRbeta library was constructed. TCRdb recomputed calls from the PCR reads with MiXCR, one row per CDR3 protein. This repertoire shows 90,000 to 130,000 distinct CDR3 sequences, about a tenth found once; its top ten account for around 35%. This specimen consisted of PBMCs, obtained before TCRalphabeta/CD19-depleted stem cell transplant. The receptor source for this set is a boy aged 2-15 years with acute lymphoblastic leukemia, due to receive a stem cell transplant.

V is TRBV11-2 and J is TRBJ2-7, with TRBD1 matching 8 bases. The CDR3 length is 16 residues. In germline, CDR1 is SGHAT, CDR2 FQNNGV. Trimming cost V 4 bases and J 1 base; bases outside gene matches: 9. In DNA form, the CDR3 reads TGTGCCAGCAGCTCCGACGCCGGGACAGGTTCCTACGAGCAGTACTTC. Its protein product is CASSSDAGTGSYEQYF.

This clonotype was seen more than once but under ten times. The chain uses TRBV11-3 and TRBJ2-3; D is undetermined. This CDR3 comprises 15 residues. From germline, CDR1 is SGHNT and CDR2 YENEEA. V dropped 7 bases and J dropped 0 bases, with 14 bases sitting between them. CDR3 DNA sequence: TGTGCCAGCAAATCTGGTGTCTCTAGCACAGATACGCAGTATTTT. This gives the protein CASKSGVSSTDTQYF.

This clonotype was seen repeatedly, ten times or more. The J gene is TRBJ2-1, the V gene TRBV20-1; possible D gene TRBD2, 6 bases. CDR3 length: 14 residues. CDR1 DFQATT and CDR2 SNEGSKA come from the germline V gene (reference sequence). V was trimmed by 5 bases and J by 5 bases, leaving 16 bases between them. The DNA of the CDR3 is TGCAGTGCTCCTATAGCGGTTAACAACAATGAGCAGTTCTTC. As protein: CSAPIAVNNNEQFF.